This T cell receptor (beta chain) was profiled in a study of blood T cell repertoires in COVID-19. As for the study in general: Sample material is recorded as cDNA or gDNA derived from T cells, B-cell-depleted T cells, or PBMCs.

As to this clone: At one of its ends the junction is not consistent with the germline gene, which may arise from a read error.

Data came from immunoSEQ multiplex PCR; TCRdb stores just in-frame clones and leaves some out. The sample records 200,000 to 250,000 clones, around 89% being singletons. CDR3 size: 14 residues. The germline V gene has CDR1 SNHLY and CDR2 FYNNEI. The sample taken for sequencing was PBMCs or T cells enriched from blood (not recorded which). V gene TRBV2 combines with J gene TRBJ1-2, with TRBD1 identical over 7 bases. The TCR comes from a woman younger than 30 in a cohort exposed to, infected with or recovered from COVID-19 (not recorded which). This CDR3 reads CASREDRETYGYTF. CDR3 nucleotide sequence: TGTGCCAGCAGGGAAGACAGGGAAACATATGGCTACACCTTC.